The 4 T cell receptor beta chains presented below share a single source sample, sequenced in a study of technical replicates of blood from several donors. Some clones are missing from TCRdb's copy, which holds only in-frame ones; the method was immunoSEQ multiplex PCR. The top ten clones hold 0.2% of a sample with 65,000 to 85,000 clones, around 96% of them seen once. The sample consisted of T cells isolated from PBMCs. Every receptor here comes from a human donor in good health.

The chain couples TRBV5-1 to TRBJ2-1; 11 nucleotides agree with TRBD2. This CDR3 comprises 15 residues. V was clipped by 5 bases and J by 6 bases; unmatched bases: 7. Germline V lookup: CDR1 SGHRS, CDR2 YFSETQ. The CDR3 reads CASRAGTSGANEQFF. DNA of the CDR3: TGCGCCAGCAGAGCCGGGACTAGCGGTGCCAATGAGCAGTTCTTC.

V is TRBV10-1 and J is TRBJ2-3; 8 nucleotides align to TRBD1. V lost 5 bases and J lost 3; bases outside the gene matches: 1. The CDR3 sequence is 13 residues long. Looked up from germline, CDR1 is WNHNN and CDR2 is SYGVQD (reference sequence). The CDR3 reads CASSTGGTDTQYF. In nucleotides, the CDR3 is TGCGCCAGCAGTACAGGGGGAACAGATACGCAGTATTTT.

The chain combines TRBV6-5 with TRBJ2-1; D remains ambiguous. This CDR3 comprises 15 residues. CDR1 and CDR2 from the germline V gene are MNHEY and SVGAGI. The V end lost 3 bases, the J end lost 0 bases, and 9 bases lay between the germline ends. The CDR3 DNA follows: TGTGCCAGCAGTTATACGGGTAGCTCCTACAATGAGCAGTTCTTC. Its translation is CASSYTGSSYNEQFF.

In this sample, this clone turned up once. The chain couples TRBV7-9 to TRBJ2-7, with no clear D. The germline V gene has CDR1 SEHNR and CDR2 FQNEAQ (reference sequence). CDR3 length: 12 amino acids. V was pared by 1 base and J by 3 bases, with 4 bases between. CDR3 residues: CASSLGDYEQYF. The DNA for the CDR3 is TGTGCCAGCAGCTTAGGCGACTACGAGCAGTACTTC.